Each of the 22 T cell receptor beta chains below was sequenced from the same sample in a study of technical replicates of blood from several donors. Using immunoSEQ multiplex PCR, the repertoire was profiled, and TCRdb retains in-frame clones only, with some absent. The sample has about 89,000 clones, around 95% seen once; the top ten hold approximately 0.24%. The material sequenced was T cells isolated from PBMCs. The receptors here all came from a human donor in good health.

V and J are TRBV6-1 and TRBJ2-1; no firm D call. This CDR3 has 14 residues. V lost 6 bases and J lost 4, with 13 bases in between. Per the germline V gene, CDR1 is MNHNS and CDR2 is SASEGT. Here the CDR3 reads CASSPSSAYNEQFF. The CDR3 nucleotides read TGTGCCAGCAGCCCCAGTTCCGCTTACAATGAGCAGTTCTTC.

The chain joins TRBV27 to TRBJ2-2, with 9 positions matching TRBD2. Germline V gene lookup returns CDR1 MNHEY and CDR2 SMNVEV (reference sequence). CDR3 length: 18 residues. V trimming: 1 base; J trimming: 0 bases; junction bases outside the gene matches: 6. The CDR3 sequence: CASSLFSGGTTNTGELFF. In nucleotides, the CDR3 is TGTGCCAGCAGTTTATTCAGCGGGGGGACAACGAACACCGGGGAGCTGTTTTTT.

The chain recombines TRBV5-1 with TRBJ2-1, with 7 bases matching TRBD2. There are 16 residues in the CDR3. V shed 4 bases and J 4 bases; nucleotides not matched to a gene: 11. Germline V gene data show CDR1 as SGHRS and CDR2 as YFSETQ. The CDR3 reads CASSRVGGASYNEQFF. The CDR3 nucleotides read TGCGCCAGCAGCAGAGTGGGAGGGGCCTCTTACAATGAGCAGTTCTTC.

The chain links TRBV6-5 to TRBJ2-5, with a weak D call TRBD2 (6 bases). The CDR3 is made up of 11 amino acids. Per the germline V gene, CDR1 is MNHEY and CDR2 is SVGAGI. The V and J ends lost 8 bases and 5 bases respectively, with 9 bases between them. CDR3 region: CASGGRETQYF. The DNA of the CDR3 is TGTGCCAGCGGGGGGAGGGAGACCCAGTACTTC.

This chain joins TRBV6-6 and TRBJ2-7, with 9 bases identical to TRBD1. Germline CDR1 reads MNHNY; CDR2 reads SVGAGI (reference sequence). The CDR3 is 15 amino acids. V was pared by 6 bases and J by 2 bases, with 8 bases of the junction left unmatched. CDR3 in amino acids: CASRGGTGSAYEQYF. The CDR3 nucleotides are TGTGCCAGCAGGGGGGGGACAGGGTCCGCCTACGAGCAGTACTTC.

This chain joins TRBV19 and TRBJ2-7; TRBD2 matches 8 bases. Germline CDR1 LNHDA, CDR2 SQIVND (reference sequence). This CDR3 contains 14 residues. The V and J ends lost 4 bases and 2 bases, in that order; junction bases with no gene match: 4. The CDR3 coding sequence is TGTGCCAGTAGTAAACGGGAGGGCCCCTACGAGCAGTACTTC. This gives the protein CASSKREGPYEQYF.

The chain employs TRBV10-1 and TRBJ1-1; a weak D match, TRBD1 (6 bases). V lost 2 bases and J 0 bases, leaving 22 bases between the germline ends. Germline V gene lookup returns CDR1 WNHNN and CDR2 SYGVQD (reference sequence). The CDR3 length is 19 residues. The CDR3 region is CASSETPGHLAPMNTEAFF. For the CDR3, the DNA is TGCGCCAGCAGTGAGACACCGGGACACTTGGCCCCGATGAACACTGAAGCTTTCTTT.

The rearrangement joins TRBV19 to TRBJ2-1; 9 bases match TRBD2. Germline CDR1 reads LNHDA; CDR2 reads SQIVND (reference sequence). After removal of 7 bases from V and 2 bases from J, the junction contained 6 bases not matched to a gene. The CDR3 consists of 15 residues. CDR3 protein: CASKAGGLTYNEQFF. The CDR3 bases are TGTGCCAGTAAAGCGGGGGGCCTTACCTACAATGAGCAGTTCTTC.

With regard to this clone: Other DNA sequences of this sample code for an identical CDR3. The chain uses TRBV5-4 and TRBJ1-2; 7 bases line up with TRBD1. This CDR3 region has 15 residues. Looked up from germline, CDR1 is SGHNT and CDR2 is YYREEE (reference sequence). The junction had 7 bases not matched to a gene; V was cut back by 5 bases and J by 0 bases. The DNA of the CDR3 is TGTGCCAGCAGACTCCGGCAGGGGGCTAACTATGGCTACACCTTC. Translated: CASRLRQGANYGYTF.

The rearrangement links TRBV7-2 to TRBJ2-5; D remains unclear. Trimming took off 0 bases at V and 8 bases at J, with 4 bases between the two ends. The CDR3 is made up of 11 amino acids. The germline CDR1 and CDR2 sequences are SGHTA and FQGNSA. The CDR3 loop reads CASSLALTQYF. The CDR3 nucleotides read TGTGCCAGCAGCTTAGCTCTAACCCAGTACTTC.

This clone was counted only a few times. V usage is TRBV9 and J usage is TRBJ1-1, with 7 bases that match TRBD1. With V trimmed by 2 bases and J by 3 bases, 1 base remained unmatched. From germline, CDR1 is SGDLS and CDR2 YYNGEE. This CDR3 spans 13 amino acids. CDR3 in amino acids: CASSVQGDTEAFF. The CDR3, as DNA: TGTGCCAGCAGCGTCCAGGGGGACACTGAAGCTTTCTTT.

The V and J genes are TRBV27 and TRBJ2-1; 8 bases are a match to TRBD2. Germline V gene lookup returns CDR1 MNHEY and CDR2 SMNVEV (reference sequence). The trim removed 1 base at V and 4 bases at J, leaving 6 bases unmatched. The CDR3 sequence is 16 residues long. As DNA, the CDR3 is TGTGCCAGCAGTTTATGGGACGGGAGGGGGTACAATGAGCAGTTCTTC. The encoded protein is CASSLWDGRGYNEQFF.

In this sample, this clone turned up once. The rearrangement links TRBV5-1 to TRBJ2-2; 12 nucleotides line up with TRBD1. The CDR3 loop spans 16 amino acids. Trimming took 5 bases from V and 5 from J; bases not matched to a gene: 7. The germline V gene has CDR1 SGHRS and CDR2 YFSETQ. CDR3 in DNA: TGCGCCAGCAGTCGCAGGGGACAGGGGGCGACCGGGGAGCTGTTTTTT. This codes for CASSRRGQGATGELFF.

The genes are TRBV19 and TRBJ2-2; 10 bases map to TRBD2. V gave up 3 bases and J gave up 7 bases; unmatched junction bases: 8. Germline loops: CDR1 LNHDA, CDR2 SQIVND (reference sequence). The CDR3 contains 16 residues. CDR3 nucleotides: TGTGCCAGTAGTATGATCCCTAGCGGGAGCGTCGGGGAGCTGTTTTTT. Translated, it gives CASSMIPSGSVGELFF.

The chain uses TRBV27 and TRBJ1-5; TRBD1 matches 8 bases. This CDR3 contains 15 residues. Germline V gene sequence: CDR1 MNHEY, CDR2 SMNVEV (reference sequence). J was trimmed by 6 bases and V by 3 bases; bases with no gene match: 7. The CDR3 loop reads CASSLGAGGGQPQHF. CDR3 bases: TGTGCCAGCAGTTTGGGGGCAGGGGGCGGTCAGCCCCAGCATTTT.

The rearrangement joins TRBV4-1 to TRBJ2-7; D is unclear. This CDR3 region has 13 residues. Germline V gene lookup returns CDR1 MGHRA and CDR2 YSYEKL. Trimming removed 1 base from V and 3 bases from J, with 7 bases in between. CDR3 in DNA: TGCGCCAGCAGCCAAGTCACTAACTACGAGCAGTACTTC. This translates into CASSQVTNYEQYF.

This chain joins TRBV5-6 and TRBJ2-4; no definite D call. The CDR3 length is 17 residues. CDR1 is SGHDT and CDR2 is YYEEEE in the germline V gene. V lost 2 bases, J lost 1 base, and 16 bases lay in between. The CDR3 spells CASSFRPRQLAKNIQYF. The CDR3 region has the DNA TGTGCCAGCAGCTTTAGGCCCCGACAACTGGCCAAAAACATTCAGTACTTC. Combining the CDR3 with reference TRBV5-6 and TRBJ2-4 gives the whole variable domain DAGVTQSPTHLIKTRGQQVTLRCSPKSGHDTVSWYQQALGQGPQFIFQYYEEEERQRGNFPDRFSGHQFPNYSSELNVNALLLGDSALYLCASSFRPRQLAKNIQYFGAGTRLSVL.

CDR3 DNA sequence: TGTGCCAGCAGCCGTGGACTAGCGGGGAGCAATGAGCAGTTCTTC. The encoded protein is CASSRGLAGSNEQFF. The chain joins TRBV4-2 to TRBJ2-1, with 12 bases aligning to TRBD2. The junction had 4 bases not matched to a gene; V was cut back by 4 bases and J by 6 bases. The CDR3 runs 15 residues. Germline CDR1 and CDR2: LGHNA and YNFKEQ.

V is TRBV10-1 and J is TRBJ1-1; D ambiguous. V lost 4 bases and J lost 3, with 6 bases in between. Germline CDR1 is WNHNN and CDR2 is SYGVQD (reference sequence). This CDR3 comprises 12 residues. The CDR3 DNA follows: TGCGCCAGCAGTGGGGCACACACTGAAGCTTTCTTT. Residues: CASSGAHTEAFF.

The chain employs TRBV10-3 and TRBJ1-1, with a possible D match to TRBD1 (6 bases). V gave up 2 bases and J gave up 3 bases, with 10 bases separating them. Germline V gene lookup returns CDR1 ENHRY and CDR2 SYGVKD. CDR3 length equals 14 residues. CDR3 bases: TGTGCCATCAGTGAGACAGGGCAGGACACTGAAGCTTTCTTT. It encodes CAISETGQDTEAFF.

V is TRBV6-1 and J is TRBJ1-5; D possibly corresponds to TRBD1 (5 bases). Looked up from germline, CDR1 is MNHNS and CDR2 is SASEGT. The CDR3 contains 13 residues. Trimming pared 6 bases from V and 4 bases from J, leaving 10 bases between. Written as DNA, the CDR3 is TGTGCCAGCAGCACGGGGGGGAATCAGCCCCAGCATTTT. This sequence encodes CASSTGGNQPQHF.

The chain carries TRBV15 and TRBJ1-4, with D possibly matching TRBD1 (6 bases). This CDR3 spans 15 amino acids. Per germline, CDR1 LNHNV and CDR2 YYDKDF (reference sequence). The V end lost 1 base, the J end lost 6 bases, and 12 bases lay between the germline ends. DNA for the CDR3: TGTGCCACCAGCAGAGGGGGGCTAGAGGATGAAAAACTGTTTTTT. Translation: CATSRGGLEDEKLFF.